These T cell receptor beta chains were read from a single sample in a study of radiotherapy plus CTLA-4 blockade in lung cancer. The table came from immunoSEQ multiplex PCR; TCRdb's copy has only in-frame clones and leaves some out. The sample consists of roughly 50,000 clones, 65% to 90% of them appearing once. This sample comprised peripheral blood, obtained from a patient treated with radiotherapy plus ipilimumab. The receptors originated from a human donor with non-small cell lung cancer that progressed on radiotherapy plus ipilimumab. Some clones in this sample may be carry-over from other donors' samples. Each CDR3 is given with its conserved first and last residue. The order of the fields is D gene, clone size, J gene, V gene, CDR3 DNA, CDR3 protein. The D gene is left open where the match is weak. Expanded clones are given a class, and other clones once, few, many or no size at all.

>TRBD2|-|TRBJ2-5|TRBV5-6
TGTGCCAGCAGCCGCCCAGTTAGCGGGGACGCTACGAGGCAGTACTTC
CASSRPVSGDATRQYF
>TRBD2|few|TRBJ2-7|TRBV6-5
TGTGCCAGCGGGACTAGCGGCCAACAGCAGTACTTC
CASGTSGQQQYF
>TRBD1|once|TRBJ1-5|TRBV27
TGTGCCAGCAGTTCCGGACAGGGGGTAAGTCAGCCCCAGCATTTT
CASSSGQGVSQPQHF
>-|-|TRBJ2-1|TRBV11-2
TGTGCCAGCAGCTCCTTTCGAGCGGAAGTCTCCTACAATGAGCAGTTCTTC
CASSSFRAEVSYNEQFF
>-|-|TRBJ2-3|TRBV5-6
TGTGCCAGCAGCCCAGGAACAGGGAGCGGCACAGATACGCAGTATTTT
CASSPGTGSGTDTQYF
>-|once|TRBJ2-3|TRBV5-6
TGTGCCAGCAGCTTGGTAGCATACTACACAGATACGCAGTATTTT
CASSLVAYYTDTQYF
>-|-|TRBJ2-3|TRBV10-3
TGTGCCATCAGTGGTCTAACAGATACGCAGTATTTT
CAISGLTDTQYF
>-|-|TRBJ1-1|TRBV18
TGTGCCAGCTCCCGGACAAATGGAAACACTGAAGCTTTCTTT
CASSRTNGNTEAFF
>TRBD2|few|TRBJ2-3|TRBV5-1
TGCGCCAGCGCTACTAGCGGGTTTAGCACAGATACGCAGTATTTT
CASATSGFSTDTQYF
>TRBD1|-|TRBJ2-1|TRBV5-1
TGCGCCAGCAGCACCCCGGACAGGGGGGGAAATGAGCAGTTCTTC
CASSTPDRGGNEQFF